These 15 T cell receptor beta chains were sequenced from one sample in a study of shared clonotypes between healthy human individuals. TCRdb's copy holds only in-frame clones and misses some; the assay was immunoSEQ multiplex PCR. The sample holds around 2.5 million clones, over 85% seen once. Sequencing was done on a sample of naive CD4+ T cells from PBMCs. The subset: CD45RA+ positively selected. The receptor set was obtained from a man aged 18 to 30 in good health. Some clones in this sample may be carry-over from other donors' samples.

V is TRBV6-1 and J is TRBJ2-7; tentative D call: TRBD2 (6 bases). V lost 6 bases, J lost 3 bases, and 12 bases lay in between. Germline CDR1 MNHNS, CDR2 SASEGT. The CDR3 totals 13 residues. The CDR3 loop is CASRGTPRYEQYF. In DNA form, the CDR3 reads TGTGCCAGCAGAGGGACTCCCCGCTACGAGCAGTACTTC.

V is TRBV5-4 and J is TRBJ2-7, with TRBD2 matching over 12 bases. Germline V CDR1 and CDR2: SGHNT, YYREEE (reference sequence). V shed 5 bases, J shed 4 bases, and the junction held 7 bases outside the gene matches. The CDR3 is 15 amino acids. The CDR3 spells CASSQLAGGAYEQYF. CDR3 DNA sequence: TGTGCCAGCAGTCAACTAGCGGGAGGAGCTTACGAGCAGTACTTC.

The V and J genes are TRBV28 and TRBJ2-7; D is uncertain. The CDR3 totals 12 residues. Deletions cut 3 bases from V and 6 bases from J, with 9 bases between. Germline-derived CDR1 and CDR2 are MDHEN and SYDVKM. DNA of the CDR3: TGTGCCAGCAGTTTGATCCACACCGAGCAGTACTTC. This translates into CASSLIHTEQYF.

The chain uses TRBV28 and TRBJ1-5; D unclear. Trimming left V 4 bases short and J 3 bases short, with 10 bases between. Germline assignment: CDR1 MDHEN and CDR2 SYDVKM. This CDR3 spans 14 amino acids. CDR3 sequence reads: CASSSRRNNQPQHF. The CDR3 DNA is TGTGCCAGCAGTTCCCGACGAAACAATCAGCCCCAGCATTTT.

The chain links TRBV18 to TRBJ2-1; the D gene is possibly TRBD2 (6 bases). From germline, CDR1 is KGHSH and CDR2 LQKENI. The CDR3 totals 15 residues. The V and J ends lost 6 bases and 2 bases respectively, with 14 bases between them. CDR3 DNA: TGTGCCAGCTCTAATGGGGTAGCGGCCTACAATGAGCAGTTCTTC. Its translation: CASSNGVAAYNEQFF.

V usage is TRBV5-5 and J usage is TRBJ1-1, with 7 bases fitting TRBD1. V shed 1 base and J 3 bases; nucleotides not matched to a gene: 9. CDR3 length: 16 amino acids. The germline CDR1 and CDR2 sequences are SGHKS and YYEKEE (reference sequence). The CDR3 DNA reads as TGTGCCAGCAGCTTGTCCTGGACAGGAGACTACACTGAAGCTTTCTTT. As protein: CASSLSWTGDYTEAFF.

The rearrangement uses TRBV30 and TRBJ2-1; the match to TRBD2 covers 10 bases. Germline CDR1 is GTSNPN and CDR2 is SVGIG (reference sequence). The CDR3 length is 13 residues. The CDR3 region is CGGRIAGGTEQFF. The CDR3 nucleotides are TGTGGGGGAAGGATAGCGGGAGGTACTGAGCAGTTCTTC.

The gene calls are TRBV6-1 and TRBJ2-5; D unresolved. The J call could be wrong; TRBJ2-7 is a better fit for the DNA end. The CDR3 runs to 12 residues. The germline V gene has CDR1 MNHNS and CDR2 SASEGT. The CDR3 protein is CASSGVIYEQYF. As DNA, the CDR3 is TGTGCCAGCAGTGGGGTAATCTACGAGCAGTACTTC.

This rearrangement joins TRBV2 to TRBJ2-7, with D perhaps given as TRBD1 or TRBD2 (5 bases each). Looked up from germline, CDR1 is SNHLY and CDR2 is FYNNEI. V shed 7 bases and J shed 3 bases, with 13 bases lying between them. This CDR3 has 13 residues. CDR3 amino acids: CASKVRGGYEQYF. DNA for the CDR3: TGTGCCAGCAAGGTGAGGGGTGGCTACGAGCAGTACTTC.

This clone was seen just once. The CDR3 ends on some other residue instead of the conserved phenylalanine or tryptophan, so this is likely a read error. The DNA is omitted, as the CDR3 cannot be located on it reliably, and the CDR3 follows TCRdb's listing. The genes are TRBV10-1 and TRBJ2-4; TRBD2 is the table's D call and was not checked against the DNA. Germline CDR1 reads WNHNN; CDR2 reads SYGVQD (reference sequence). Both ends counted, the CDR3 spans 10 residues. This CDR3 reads CASSGPTAEG.

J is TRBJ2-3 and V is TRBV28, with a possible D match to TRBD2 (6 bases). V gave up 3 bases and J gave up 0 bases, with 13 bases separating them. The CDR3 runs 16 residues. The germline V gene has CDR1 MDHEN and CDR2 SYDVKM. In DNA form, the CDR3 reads TGTGCCAGCAGTTTCCTCGGCGGGAAAAGCACAGATACGCAGTATTTT. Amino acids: CASSFLGGKSTDTQYF.

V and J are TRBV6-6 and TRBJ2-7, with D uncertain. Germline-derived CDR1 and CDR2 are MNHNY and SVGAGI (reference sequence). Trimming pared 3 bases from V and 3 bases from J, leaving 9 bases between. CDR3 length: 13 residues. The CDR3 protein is CASSYLGFYEQYF. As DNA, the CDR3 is TGTGCCAGCAGTTATCTAGGGTTCTACGAGCAGTACTTC.

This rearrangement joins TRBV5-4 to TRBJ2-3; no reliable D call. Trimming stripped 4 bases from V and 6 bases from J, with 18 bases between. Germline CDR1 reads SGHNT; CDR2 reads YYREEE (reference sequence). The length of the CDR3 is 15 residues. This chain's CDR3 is CASSPVHAERDTQYF. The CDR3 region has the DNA TGTGCCAGCAGCCCGGTCCACGCTGAGCGTGATACGCAGTATTTT.

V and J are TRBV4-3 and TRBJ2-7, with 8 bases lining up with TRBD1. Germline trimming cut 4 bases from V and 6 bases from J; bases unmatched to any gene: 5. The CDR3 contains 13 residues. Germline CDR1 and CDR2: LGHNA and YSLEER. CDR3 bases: TGCGCCAGCAGCCCGACAGGGGTTTCCGAGCAGTACTTC. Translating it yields CASSPTGVSEQYF.

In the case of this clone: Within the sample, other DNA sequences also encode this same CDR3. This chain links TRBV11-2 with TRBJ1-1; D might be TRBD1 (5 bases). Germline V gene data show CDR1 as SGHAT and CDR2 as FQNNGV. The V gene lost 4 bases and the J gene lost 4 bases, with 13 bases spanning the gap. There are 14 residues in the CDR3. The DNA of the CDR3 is TGTGCCAGCAGCTCTAAAGCAGGGTCCACTGAAGCTTTCTTT. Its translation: CASSSKAGSTEAFF.